These T cell receptor beta chains were read from a single sample in a study of shared clonotypes between healthy human individuals. Profiling relied on immunoSEQ multiplex PCR, and the TCRdb table lists in-frame clones only, not all of them. There are 2 million to 2.5 million clones in the sample; 90% to 95% occur only once, and more than 0.1% lies in the top ten. Sequencing was done on a sample of naive CD4+ T cells sorted from blood. Receptors were obtained from a young man in good health. Both conserved end residues are part of each CDR3. A D gene is named only where the DNA matches it firmly. The size entry is marked missing in some rows and otherwise reads once, few, many or a size class.

cdr3_nt	cdr3_aa	clone_size	d_call	v_call	j_call
TGTGCCAGCAGCTTAGATCAGGGTAAGCAGTACTTC	CASSLDQGKQYF	.	.	TRBV7-9	TRBJ2-7
TGTGCCAGCTCACCAAAAGAGGGGATCCTCGGTTATGGCTACACCTTC	CASSPKEGILGYGYTF	.	.	TRBV18	TRBJ1-2
TGTGCCAGTAATCCGGGACAGGGTGTTGAAAAACTGTTTTTT	CASNPGQGVEKLFF	.	TRBD1	TRBV19	TRBJ1-4
TGTGCCTGGAGTGTGGGACAAAATAACGCTGAAGCTTTCTTT	CAWSVGQNNAEAFF	.	.	TRBV30	TRBJ1-1
TGCAGCGTTGAAGGGGGACAGTTTTTGAACACTGAAGCTTTCTTT	CSVEGGQFLNTEAFF	.	TRBD1	TRBV29-1	TRBJ1-1
TGTGCCAGCGTTCTACAGGGAGGTCGCGGTTCACCCCTCCACTTT	CASVLQGGRGSPLHF	.	.	TRBV2	TRBJ1-6
TGTGCCAGCAGCTTACCTAGCGGAAACACAGATACGCAGTATTTT	CASSLPSGNTDTQYF	once	TRBD2	TRBV11-2	TRBJ2-3
TGTGCCTGGAGCAGTAACAGGGTCAACTATGGCTACACCTTC	CAWSSNRVNYGYTF	.	.	TRBV30	TRBJ1-2
TGTGCCTGGAGAGGGCAGTCAACCGGGGAGCTGTTTTTT	CAWRGQSTGELFF	.	.	TRBV30	TRBJ2-2
TGTGCCAGTAGTATTGCGCGCGGACCTTATGGCTACACCTTC	CASSIARGPYGYTF	.	.	TRBV19	TRBJ1-2
TGCGCCAGCAGCCAAAGACTAGCGGGAGGAGATACGCAGTATTTT	CASSQRLAGGDTQYF	.	TRBD2	TRBV4-3	TRBJ2-3
TGTGCCAGCAGTTTAAGGTCGGGACTAGCGGGGGGCGGAGAGACCCAGTACTTC	CASSLRSGLAGGGETQYF	few	TRBD2	TRBV27	TRBJ2-5
TGCGCCAGCAGCACCCCAGGGAGGACAGGTGTTTATGGCTACACCTTC	CASSTPGRTGVYGYTF	.	TRBD1	TRBV5-1	TRBJ1-2
TGTGCCTGGAGCGTCGGGGGACAGGGCAATCAGCCCCAGCATTTT	CAWSVGGQGNQPQHF	once	TRBD1	TRBV30	TRBJ1-5
TGCGCCAGCCGGGGGCCTATAGGAGGCACAGATACGCAGTATTTT	CASRGPIGGTDTQYF	.	.	TRBV5-1	TRBJ2-3
TGTGCCAGTAGTATGACAGCTAGCACAGATACGCAGTATTTT	CASSMTASTDTQYF	.	.	TRBV19	TRBJ2-3
TGTGCCAGCAGCCCCGGGACTACCGAGACCCAGTACTTC	CASSPGTTETQYF	.	TRBD2	TRBV11-2	TRBJ2-5
TGTGCCAGCAGCTTGACCCGGTGGGGTTGGGAGACCCAGTACTTC	CASSLTRWGWETQYF	.	.	TRBV5-6	TRBJ2-5
TGTGCCAGAAGGACAGTCTTTAATCAAGAGACCCAGTACTTC	CARRTVFNQETQYF	.	.	TRBV19	TRBJ2-5
TGTGCCAGCAGTGCTGGTACAACTAATGAAAAACTGTTTTTT	CASSAGTTNEKLFF	.	.	TRBV6-1	TRBJ1-4
TGTGCCAGCAGCCCCTTCGGAGCCTACGAGCAGTACTTC	CASSPFGAYEQYF	few	.	TRBV7-9	TRBJ2-7
TGTGCCAGCAGTTACCCTCCCAACCCGATGACCGGGGAGCTGTTTTTT	CASSYPPNPMTGELFF	.	.	TRBV6-5	TRBJ2-2
TGTGCCAGCAGTTTATCAAGACAGACCCTCCTGAACACTGAAGCTTTCTTT	CASSLSRQTLLNTEAFF	.	.	TRBV27	TRBJ1-1
TGTGCCAGCAGCTACGACAGGGGCCCCTTGGCCTACGAGCAGTACTTC	CASSYDRGPLAYEQYF	.	TRBD1	TRBV7-6	TRBJ2-7
TGTGCCAGCAGCCCAGGTGGTCCGACGACGAACACCGGGGAGCTGTTTTTT	CASSPGGPTTNTGELFF	.	.	TRBV11-3	TRBJ2-2
TGCGCCAGCAGTGAGCGGCTAGCGGGAGGGCCGAACACCGGGGAGCTGTTTTTT	CASSERLAGGPNTGELFF	.	TRBD2	TRBV10-2	TRBJ2-2
TGTGCCAGCTCACCGAGACAGGTAGATTCCTACGAGCAGTACTTC	CASSPRQVDSYEQYF	.	.	TRBV18	TRBJ2-7
TGTGCCAGCAGCTTGGTGAGGGCCTACGAGCAGTACTTC	CASSLVRAYEQYF	.	.	TRBV5-6	TRBJ2-7
TGCGCCAGCAGCCAAGAAGGGCTAGCGGGGCGTAATGAGCAGTTCTTC	CASSQEGLAGRNEQFF	.	TRBD2	TRBV4-1	TRBJ2-1
TGCGCCAGCAGCTTGGTTTATCAGGTTGCCGACGAGGAGCTGTTTTTT	CASSLVYQVADEELFF	.	.	TRBV5-1	TRBJ2-2
TGTGCCAGCAGCCCCCGGGACGCCTACAATGAGCAGTTCTTC	CASSPRDAYNEQFF	.	.	TRBV7-9	TRBJ2-1
TGTGCCTTCGGTCGGCACCCAACCGGGGAGCTGTTTTTT	CAFGRHPTGELFF	once	.	TRBV6-6	TRBJ2-2
TGTGCCACCAGCAGAGGGGAACCACGTGGGGCGCAATCCTACGAGCAGTACTTC	CATSRGEPRGAQSYEQYF	once	.	TRBV15	TRBJ2-7
TGCGCCAGCAGCCAAGACGGGGGGAGTAGGCGCAATGAGCAGTTCTTC	CASSQDGGSRRNEQFF	.	TRBD2	TRBV4-3	TRBJ2-1
TGTGCCAGTAGTATGGTCGGACTAGCGGTGAACACCGGGGAGCTGTTTTTT	CASSMVGLAVNTGELFF	.	TRBD2	TRBV19	TRBJ2-2
TGTGCCAGCATCTGGCTTCCCCCGAACACTGAAGCTTTCTTT	CASIWLPPNTEAFF	.	.	TRBV2	TRBJ1-1
TGTGCCAGCAGTTATCGGCGGAGGGAATTTTCACCCCTCCACTTT	CASSYRRREFSPLHF	.	.	TRBV6-5	TRBJ1-6
TGCGCCAGCAGCTCTCACTTGACAGGGCCCTATGGCTACACCTTC	CASSSHLTGPYGYTF	.	TRBD1	TRBV5-1	TRBJ1-2
TGTGCCAGCAGTTACCGGGACCCCCATAATTCACCCCTCCACTTT	CASSYRDPHNSPLHF	.	.	TRBV6-6	TRBJ1-6
TGTGCCTGGAGTGACGAAGGGAACTATAATTCACCCCTCCACTTT	CAWSDEGNYNSPLHF	.	.	TRBV30	TRBJ1-6
TGTGCCAGCAGCTTACGGTGGCAAGATACGCAGTATTTT	CASSLRWQDTQYF	.	.	TRBV11-2	TRBJ2-3
TGTGCCTGGAGTATGAGCGATAGCAATCAGCCCCAGCATTTT	CAWSMSDSNQPQHF	.	.	TRBV30	TRBJ1-5
TGTGCCAGCAGCCTAGACAGGTCAGTACCCTACGAGCAGTACTTC	CASSLDRSVPYEQYF	.	.	TRBV14	TRBJ2-7
TGTGCCAGCTCACCACCGGGACAGGCTTTCTCTGGAAACACCATATATTTT	CASSPPGQAFSGNTIYF	.	TRBD1	TRBV18	TRBJ1-3
TGTGCCAGCTCACCATGGATGGGCTACGAGCAGTACTTC	CASSPWMGYEQYF	.	.	TRBV18	TRBJ2-7
TGTGCCAGCAGCTTAGCGCCCCTAGCAGGGGGCAGTGAAAAACTGTTTTTT	CASSLAPLAGGSEKLFF	.	TRBD1	TRBV7-2	TRBJ1-4
TGTGCCAGCAGCCGCGGGGCCCGGGGCAAAAACATTCAGTACTTC	CASSRGARGKNIQYF	.	.	TRBV6-5	TRBJ2-4
TGTGCCAGCGGGACTAGCGGGAAAGAGACCCAGTACTTC	CASGTSGKETQYF	.	TRBD2	TRBV6-5	TRBJ2-5
TGTGCCAGCAACGGGGGGAGCACAGATACGCAGTATTTT	CASNGGSTDTQYF	.	TRBD2	TRBV11-2	TRBJ2-3
TGTGCCAGCAGGGCTCAAAATTATAATTCACCCCTCCACTTT	CASRAQNYNSPLHF	once	.	TRBV2	TRBJ1-6
TGTGCCAGCAGCCAAGATCACGGGCGGGGGCCATACAATGAGCAGTTCTTC	CASSQDHGRGPYNEQFF	once	.	TRBV14	TRBJ2-1
TGTGCCAGCAGTGTGTTAGGAGGCAATCAGCCCCAGCATTTT	CASSVLGGNQPQHF	.	.	TRBV6-1	TRBJ1-5
TGTGCCAGCAGCGACAGGCCTACCTACAATGAGCAGTTCTTC	CASSDRPTYNEQFF	.	.	TRBV28	TRBJ2-1
TGCGGTTATCGTTGGCGCACTGAAGCTTTCTTT	CGYRWRTEAFF	.	.	TRBV20-1	TRBJ1-1
TGTGCCTGTCGACAGGGTTTCACTGAAGCTTTCTTT	CACRQGFTEAFF	.	TRBD1	TRBV30	TRBJ1-1
TGTGCCATCAGTGGGAGGGCGGGTTTACAAGAGACCCAGTACTTC	CAISGRAGLQETQYF	.	.	TRBV10-3	TRBJ2-5
TGCGCCAGCAACCGGGACAGGGGGCTATCCACCTACGAGCAGTACTTC	CASNRDRGLSTYEQYF	.	TRBD1	TRBV5-1	TRBJ2-7
TGTGCCAGCAGTTCCCCCGCGGGACAGGGGAACACTGAAGCTTTCTTT	CASSSPAGQGNTEAFF	.	TRBD1	TRBV28	TRBJ1-1
TGTGCCAGCACGAGGAACACTGAAGCTTTCTTT	CASTRNTEAFF	.	.	TRBV6-5	TRBJ1-1
TGTGCCAGCAGTACAAGGGGGGCAGAGGTGGTTGGCTACACCTTC	CASSTRGAEVVGYTF	.	.	TRBV6-6	TRBJ1-2